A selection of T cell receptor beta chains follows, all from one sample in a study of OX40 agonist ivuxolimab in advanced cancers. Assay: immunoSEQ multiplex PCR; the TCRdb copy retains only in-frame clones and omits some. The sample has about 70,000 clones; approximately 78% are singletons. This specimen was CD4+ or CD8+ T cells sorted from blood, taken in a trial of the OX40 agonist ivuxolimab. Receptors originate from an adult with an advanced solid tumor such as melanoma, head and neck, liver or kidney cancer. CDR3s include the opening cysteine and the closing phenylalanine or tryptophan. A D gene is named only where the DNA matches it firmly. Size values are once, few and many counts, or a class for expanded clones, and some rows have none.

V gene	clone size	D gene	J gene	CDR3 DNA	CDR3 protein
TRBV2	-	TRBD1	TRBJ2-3	TGTGCCAGCAGTGACCCAGGGGGCCAAGATACGCAGTATTTT	CASSDPGGQDTQYF
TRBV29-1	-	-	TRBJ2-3	TGCAGCGGGCAGGCCGGGACAGATACGCAGTATTTT	CSGQAGTDTQYF
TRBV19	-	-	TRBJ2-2	TGTGCCAGTAGTATACTTTCGGGTGCCGGGGAGCTGTTTTTT	CASSILSGAGELFF
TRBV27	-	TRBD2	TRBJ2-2	TGTGCCAGCAGTTTACTTCCAGGGGGACTAGCGGGAGGGAAGAACACCGGGGAGCTGTTTTTT	CASSLLPGGLAGGKNTGELFF
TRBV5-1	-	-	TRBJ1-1	TGCGCCAGCAGCCGGTCACGACAGCGGAACACTGAAGCTTTCTTT	CASSRSRQRNTEAFF
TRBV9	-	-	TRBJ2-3	TGTGCCAGCAGCGTAAATCCACCCCTCAGGGGAAGCACAGATACGCAGTATTTT	CASSVNPPLRGSTDTQYF
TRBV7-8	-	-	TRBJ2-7	TGTGCCAGCAGTCTGGGGGGACCCGGCGACGAGCAGTACTTC	CASSLGGPGDEQYF
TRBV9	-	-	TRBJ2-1	TGTGCCAGCAGCGTGGGGGTAGGTGGCAATGAGCAGTTCTTC	CASSVGVGGNEQFF
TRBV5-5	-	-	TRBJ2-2	TGTGCCAGCAGCTTGGGACTAAACACCGGGGAGCTGTTTTTT	CASSLGLNTGELFF
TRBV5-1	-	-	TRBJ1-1	TGCGCCAGCAGCTTGGTAAGGACCTCGGGAGAAGCTTTCTTT	CASSLVRTSGEAFF
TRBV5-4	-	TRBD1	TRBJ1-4	TGTGCCAGCAGCTCGGCCGGGACAGGGCTCGAAAAACTGTTTTTT	CASSSAGTGLEKLFF
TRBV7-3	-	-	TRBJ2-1	TGTGCCAGCAGCAGGCACCAAACAGACAATGAGCAGTTCTTC	CASSRHQTDNEQFF
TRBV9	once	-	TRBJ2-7	TGTGCCAGCAGCGTAGGATACAGAGATTACGAGCAGTACTTC	CASSVGYRDYEQYF
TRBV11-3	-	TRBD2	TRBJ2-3	TGTGCCAGCAGCCCGGGACTAGCCACAGATACGCAGTATTTT	CASSPGLATDTQYF
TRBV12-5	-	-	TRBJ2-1	TGTGCTAGTGGTTATCCCGAGCAGTTCTTC	CASGYPEQFF
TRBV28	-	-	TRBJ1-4	TGTGCCAGCTCGTCCCCCGGCGGGGATACTAATGAAAAACTGTTTTTT	CASSSPGGDTNEKLFF
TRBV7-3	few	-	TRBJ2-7	TGTGCCAGCAGCTCCCCCCAACCGGACGGCGAGCAGTACTTC	CASSSPQPDGEQYF
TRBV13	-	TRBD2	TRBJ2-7	TGTGCCAGCAGACCTACTAGCGGGGGCTACGAGCAGTACTTC	CASRPTSGGYEQYF
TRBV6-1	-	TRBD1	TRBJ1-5	TGTGCCAGCAGGAACAGGGGGCGGGATCAGCCCCAGCATTTT	CASRNRGRDQPQHF
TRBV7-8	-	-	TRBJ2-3	TGTGCCAGCAGCTTAGAGGAGGGGGTCACAGATACGCAGTATTTT	CASSLEEGVTDTQYF
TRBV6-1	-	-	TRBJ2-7	TGTGCCAGCAGATATGGGTACGAGCAGTACTTC	CASRYGYEQYF
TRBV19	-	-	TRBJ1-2	TGTGCCAGTAGTATAGCTAACTATGGCTACACCTTC	CASSIANYGYTF
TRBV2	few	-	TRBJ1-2	TGTGCCAGCACTTCGGGGGAGAATCGATATGGCTACACCTTC	CASTSGENRYGYTF
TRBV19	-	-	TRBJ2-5	TGTGCCAGCCAGTTACCCGACAACCACCAAGAGACCCAGTACTTC	CASQLPDNHQETQYF
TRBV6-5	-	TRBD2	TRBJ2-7	TGTGCCAGCAGTTACGGGACTAGCTCCTACGAGCAGTACTTC	CASSYGTSSYEQYF
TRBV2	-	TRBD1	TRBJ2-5	TGTGCCAGCAGTGGCCAGGGGGCATGGGAGACCCAGTACTTC	CASSGQGAWETQYF
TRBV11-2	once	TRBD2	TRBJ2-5	TGTGCCAGCAGCTCGCTAGCGGGGGGGCCCGAGGAGACCCAGTACTTC	CASSSLAGGPEETQYF
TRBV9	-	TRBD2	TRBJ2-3	TGTGCCAGCAGCCCTAGTAGCGGGGGGCCGACAGATACGCAGTATTTT	CASSPSSGGPTDTQYF
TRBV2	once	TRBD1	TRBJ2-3	TGTGCCAGCAGTTCGACAGGGAGATCAGATACGCAGTATTTT	CASSSTGRSDTQYF
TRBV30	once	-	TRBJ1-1	TGTGCCTGGAGTGTGTGGGGGCGAGCTTTCTTT	CAWSVWGRAFF
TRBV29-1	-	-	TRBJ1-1	TGCAGCGTTCGACTACAGGGTGGCACTGAAGCTTTCTTT	CSVRLQGGTEAFF
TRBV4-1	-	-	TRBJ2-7	TGCGCCAGCAGCCAAGTCCCCGGGAGCTCCTACGAGCAGTACTTC	CASSQVPGSSYEQYF
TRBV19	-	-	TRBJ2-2	TGTGCCAGTAGTATTGGCCAGGGGGGCACCGGGGAGCTGTTTTTT	CASSIGQGGTGELFF
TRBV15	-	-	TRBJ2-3	TGTGCCACCAGCAGCACGTTAGGGCCTACGCAGTATTTT	CATSSTLGPTQYF
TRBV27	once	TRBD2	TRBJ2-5	TGTGCCAGCAGTTTAGAGGCCCCCGTAGCGGGGGTACAAGAGACCCAGTACTTC	CASSLEAPVAGVQETQYF
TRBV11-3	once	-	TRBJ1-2	TGTGCCAGCAGCTTAGATCGGGCGGGAGGCTACACCTTC	CASSLDRAGGYTF
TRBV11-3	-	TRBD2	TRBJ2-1	TGTGCCAGCAGCTTAAGCGGGGCCTCCTACAATGAGCAGTTCTTC	CASSLSGASYNEQFF